The rows below give T cell receptor beta chains drawn from one sample of a study of OX40 agonist ivuxolimab in advanced cancers. Profiling relied on immunoSEQ multiplex PCR, and the TCRdb table lists in-frame clones only, not all of them. The data contain more than 85,000 clones, around 88% of them singletons. This sample comprised CD4+ or CD8+ T cells sorted from blood, obtained in a trial of the OX40 agonist ivuxolimab. Source of these receptors: an adult with an advanced solid tumor such as melanoma, head and neck, liver or kidney cancer. Each CDR3 is given with its conserved first and last residue. The order of the fields is D gene, V gene, clone size, J gene, CDR3 protein, CDR3 DNA. D genes are given only for firm matches. A row's size may be missing; if present it is once, few, many or a size class.

d_gene: -
v_gene: TRBV9
abundance: -
j_gene: TRBJ2-6
CDR3aa: CASNRGGGSGANVLTF
CDR3nt: TGTGCCAGCAACCGGGGCGGAGGCTCTGGGGCCAACGTCCTGACTTTC

d_gene: -
v_gene: TRBV6-6
abundance: -
j_gene: TRBJ2-2
CDR3aa: CASSSPDIRRAGELFF
CDR3nt: TGTGCCAGCAGTTCCCCCGACATTCGACGGGCCGGGGAGCTGTTTTTT

d_gene: -
v_gene: TRBV5-4
abundance: -
j_gene: TRBJ1-1
CDR3aa: CASSLDLGVTEAFF
CDR3nt: TGTGCCAGCAGCTTGGACTTAGGGGTCACTGAAGCTTTCTTT

d_gene: TRBD1
v_gene: TRBV5-1
abundance: -
j_gene: TRBJ2-7
CDR3aa: CASSAQGANYEQYF
CDR3nt: TGCGCCAGCAGCGCACAGGGGGCAAACTACGAGCAGTACTTC

d_gene: -
v_gene: TRBV7-2
abundance: -
j_gene: TRBJ1-2
CDR3aa: CASSLAYGNYGYTF
CDR3nt: TGTGCCAGCAGCTTAGCGTATGGAAACTATGGCTACACCTTC

d_gene: TRBD1
v_gene: TRBV14
abundance: -
j_gene: TRBJ2-7
CDR3aa: CASSSKVGTGTTYEQYF
CDR3nt: TGTGCCAGCAGCTCTAAGGTTGGGACAGGGACAACCTACGAGCAGTACTTC

d_gene: TRBD1
v_gene: TRBV6-5
abundance: -
j_gene: TRBJ2-1
CDR3aa: CASGSGTGGYNEQFF
CDR3nt: TGTGCCAGCGGCTCGGGGACAGGGGGTTACAATGAGCAGTTCTTC

d_gene: TRBD1
v_gene: TRBV29-1
abundance: -
j_gene: TRBJ2-7
CDR3aa: CSVEAGQGNYEQYF
CDR3nt: TGCAGCGTGGAGGCGGGACAGGGAAACTACGAGCAGTACTTC

d_gene: TRBD1
v_gene: TRBV5-1
abundance: -
j_gene: TRBJ1-4
CDR3aa: CASSPGQRSATNEKLFF
CDR3nt: TGCGCCAGCAGCCCGGGACAGAGGAGTGCAACTAATGAAAAACTGTTTTTT

d_gene: TRBD1
v_gene: TRBV5-1
abundance: -
j_gene: TRBJ2-7
CDR3aa: CASSLGQGRNEQYF
CDR3nt: TGTGCCAGCAGCTTGGGACAGGGAAGGAACGAGCAGTACTTC

d_gene: -
v_gene: TRBV6-5
abundance: -
j_gene: TRBJ1-4
CDR3aa: CASSYGGEVSEKLFF
CDR3nt: TGTGCCAGCAGTTACGGGGGGGAAGTTAGTGAAAAACTGTTTTTT

d_gene: -
v_gene: TRBV19
abundance: -
j_gene: TRBJ1-1
CDR3aa: CASRPQGTEAFF
CDR3nt: TGTGCCAGTAGGCCTCAGGGAACTGAAGCTTTCTTT

d_gene: -
v_gene: TRBV29-1
abundance: -
j_gene: TRBJ1-1
CDR3aa: CSVDGGFSGVTEAFF
CDR3nt: TGCAGCGTTGATGGGGGGTTCTCCGGGGTCACTGAAGCTTTCTTT

d_gene: -
v_gene: TRBV29-1
abundance: -
j_gene: TRBJ2-1
CDR3aa: CSVDLQLDNEQFF
CDR3nt: TGCAGCGTTGATCTACAGCTAGACAATGAGCAGTTCTTC

d_gene: TRBD1
v_gene: TRBV4-2
abundance: few
j_gene: TRBJ2-2
CDR3aa: CASSQMGTTGKELFF
CDR3nt: TGTGCCAGCAGCCAGATGGGGACGACAGGGAAGGAGCTGTTTTTT

d_gene: -
v_gene: TRBV19
abundance: -
j_gene: TRBJ2-7
CDR3aa: CASSQIRGHEQYF
CDR3nt: TGTGCCAGTAGCCAAATTCGGGGCCACGAGCAGTACTTC

d_gene: -
v_gene: TRBV19
abundance: -
j_gene: TRBJ2-3
CDR3aa: CASSLGLVGALDTQYF
CDR3nt: TGTGCCAGTAGTCTCGGACTAGTGGGGGCTCTAGATACGCAGTATTTT

d_gene: -
v_gene: TRBV7-3
abundance: -
j_gene: TRBJ1-1
CDR3aa: CASSFQGGAYTEAFF
CDR3nt: TGTGCCAGCAGCTTTCAGGGAGGTGCGTACACTGAAGCTTTCTTT

d_gene: -
v_gene: TRBV4-3
abundance: -
j_gene: TRBJ2-1
CDR3aa: CASSQQAGTSNEQFF
CDR3nt: TGCGCCAGCAGCCAGCAGGCCGGGACGAGCAATGAGCAGTTCTTC

d_gene: -
v_gene: TRBV7-3
abundance: few
j_gene: TRBJ1-1
CDR3aa: CASSPGQMNTEAFF
CDR3nt: TGTGCCAGCAGCCCCGGACAGATGAACACTGAAGCTTTCTTT

d_gene: -
v_gene: TRBV27
abundance: few
j_gene: TRBJ2-7
CDR3aa: CASSLSGGQDEQYF
CDR3nt: TGTGCCAGCAGTTTATCAGGGGGTCAGGACGAGCAGTACTTC

d_gene: -
v_gene: TRBV6-6
abundance: -
j_gene: TRBJ1-5
CDR3aa: CASSYRPSGSNQPQHF
CDR3nt: TGTGCCAGCAGTTATAGGCCCAGTGGCAGCAATCAGCCCCAGCATTTT

d_gene: -
v_gene: TRBV4-2
abundance: -
j_gene: TRBJ1-2
CDR3aa: CASSQDPESNYGYTF
CDR3nt: TGTGCCAGCAGCCAAGACCCTGAGTCGAACTATGGCTACACCTTC

d_gene: -
v_gene: TRBV7-2
abundance: -
j_gene: TRBJ1-5
CDR3aa: CASTQGSGQPQHF
CDR3nt: TGTGCCAGCACTCAGGGAAGTGGCCAGCCCCAGCATTTT

d_gene: -
v_gene: TRBV4-3
abundance: -
j_gene: TRBJ2-3
CDR3aa: CASSQDVTYTDTQYF
CDR3nt: TGCGCCAGCAGCCAAGATGTCACCTACACAGATACGCAGTATTTT

d_gene: -
v_gene: TRBV18
abundance: -
j_gene: TRBJ1-2
CDR3aa: CASSPGTRLRETGYTF
CDR3nt: TGTGCCAGCTCACCCGGAACTAGACTCAGGGAAACTGGCTACACCTTC

d_gene: TRBD2
v_gene: TRBV7-8
abundance: -
j_gene: TRBJ2-1
CDR3aa: CASSLVAGDYNEQFF
CDR3nt: TGTGCCAGCAGCTTAGTCGCGGGGGACTACAATGAGCAGTTCTTC

d_gene: -
v_gene: TRBV6-1
abundance: -
j_gene: TRBJ1-1
CDR3aa: CASSEGARRRTEAFF
CDR3nt: TGTGCCAGCAGTGAAGGAGCAAGAAGGCGGACTGAAGCTTTCTTT

d_gene: -
v_gene: TRBV30
abundance: -
j_gene: TRBJ1-1
CDR3aa: CAWSILFGRPIPEGNTEAFF
CDR3nt: TGTGCCTGGAGTATTCTTTTTGGACGTCCGATCCCGGAGGGTAACACTGAAGCTTTCTTT

d_gene: TRBD1
v_gene: TRBV6-6
abundance: -
j_gene: TRBJ2-7
CDR3aa: CASSPHDRGQVEQYF
CDR3nt: TGTGCCAGCAGTCCCCATGACAGGGGGCAGGTCGAGCAGTACTTC

d_gene: TRBD2
v_gene: TRBV27
abundance: -
j_gene: TRBJ2-7
CDR3aa: CASSLGGGDGYEQYF
CDR3nt: TGTGCCAGCAGTTTAGGGGGGGGAGATGGGTACGAGCAGTACTTC

d_gene: -
v_gene: TRBV5-4
abundance: once
j_gene: TRBJ2-3
CDR3aa: CASSLLQGTDTQYF
CDR3nt: TGTGCCAGCAGCTTGCTGCAGGGGACAGATACGCAGTATTTT

d_gene: -
v_gene: TRBV5-6
abundance: -
j_gene: TRBJ2-3
CDR3aa: CASSQNRGRIPGTDTQYF
CDR3nt: TGTGCCAGCAGCCAAAACCGGGGCCGGATTCCGGGCACAGATACGCAGTATTTT

d_gene: -
v_gene: TRBV5-6
abundance: -
j_gene: TRBJ2-5
CDR3aa: CASSLDSQETQYF
CDR3nt: TGTGCCAGCAGCTTGGACTCCCAAGAGACCCAGTACTTC

d_gene: -
v_gene: TRBV18
abundance: -
j_gene: TRBJ1-1
CDR3aa: CASSPLGPNTEAFF
CDR3nt: TGTGCCAGCTCACCACTGGGACCTAACACTGAAGCTTTCTTT

d_gene: -
v_gene: TRBV6-5
abundance: -
j_gene: TRBJ2-7
CDR3aa: CASSALQRVYEQYF
CDR3nt: TGTGCCAGCAGTGCCCTTCAGCGAGTCTACGAGCAGTACTTC

d_gene: TRBD1
v_gene: TRBV7-2
abundance: -
j_gene: TRBJ1-6
CDR3aa: CASGWTGVNSPLHF
CDR3nt: TGTGCCAGCGGGTGGACAGGGGTTAATTCACCCCTCCACTTT

d_gene: -
v_gene: TRBV25-1
abundance: -
j_gene: TRBJ2-1
CDR3aa: CASRKGGPSYNEQFF
CDR3nt: TGTGCCAGCAGGAAGGGGGGACCGAGTTACAATGAGCAGTTCTTC

d_gene: -
v_gene: TRBV11-2
abundance: -
j_gene: TRBJ2-5
CDR3aa: CASSSGSPSRPGETQYF
CDR3nt: TGTGCCAGCAGCTCAGGATCCCCTAGTCGTCCTGGGGAGACCCAGTACTTC

d_gene: -
v_gene: TRBV5-8
abundance: -
j_gene: TRBJ2-7
CDR3aa: CASSWTYWEQYF
CDR3nt: TGTGCCAGCAGCTGGACCTACTGGGAGCAGTACTTC

d_gene: -
v_gene: TRBV29-1
abundance: -
j_gene: TRBJ2-7
CDR3aa: CSVGGSRNSYEQYF
CDR3nt: TGCAGCGTTGGAGGGAGCAGGAACTCCTACGAGCAGTACTTC

d_gene: -
v_gene: TRBV7-3
abundance: once
j_gene: TRBJ2-7
CDR3aa: CASSLGQRYEQYF
CDR3nt: TGTGCCAGCAGCTTAGGGCAGCGCTACGAGCAGTACTTC